These T cell receptor beta chains were read from a single sample in a study of beta chain features in type 1 diabetes. Assay used: immunoSEQ multiplex PCR; TCRdb lists only in-frame clones, some missing. The sample holds around 56,000 clones, 40% to 60% seen once. Sequenced input: Tregs from blood. The receptors were sampled from a woman aged 40 to 50 with type 1 diabetes. CDR3s include the opening cysteine and the closing phenylalanine or tryptophan. A D gene is named only where the DNA matches it firmly. Size is stated for part of the rows, as once, few or many counts, or as a class when the clone is expanded.

CDR3 length: 14
V gene: TRBV19
D gene: NA
J gene: TRBJ1-5
clone size: NA
CDR3 DNA: TGTGCCAGTAGTATCGCCAGGGTGGGTCAGCCCCAGCATTTT
CDR3 protein: CASSIARVGQPQHF

CDR3 length: 13
V gene: TRBV29-1
D gene: TRBD1
J gene: TRBJ1-5
clone size: NA
CDR3 DNA: TGCAGCGTTGCATCCAGGGGGAATCAGCCCCAGCATTTT
CDR3 protein: CSVASRGNQPQHF

CDR3 length: 15
V gene: TRBV7-3
D gene: NA
J gene: TRBJ2-1
clone size: NA
CDR3 DNA: TGTGCCAGCAGTCTTCGGGCTAGCGATAGCAATGAGCAGTTCTTC
CDR3 protein: CASSLRASDSNEQFF

CDR3 length: 13
V gene: TRBV2
D gene: NA
J gene: TRBJ1-1
clone size: few
CDR3 DNA: TGTGCCAGCAGTAGGACAGAGAACACTGAAGCTTTCTTT
CDR3 protein: CASSRTENTEAFF

CDR3 length: 12
V gene: TRBV7-2
D gene: NA
J gene: TRBJ1-2
clone size: NA
CDR3 DNA: TGTGCCAGCAGCTCCGGGGGGGTTGGCTACACCTTC
CDR3 protein: CASSSGGVGYTF

CDR3 length: 16
V gene: TRBV27
D gene: TRBD2
J gene: TRBJ2-3
clone size: NA
CDR3 DNA: TGTGCCAGCCAGCGGGAGGGTCTCGGAATTGGGGATACGCAGTATTTT
CDR3 protein: CASQREGLGIGDTQYF

CDR3 length: 17
V gene: TRBV5-1
D gene: NA
J gene: TRBJ2-7
clone size: NA
CDR3 DNA: TGCGCCAGCAGCTTGGGCGGCTCGGGGAATCCCCCCTACGAGCAGTACTTC
CDR3 protein: CASSLGGSGNPPYEQYF

CDR3 length: 14
V gene: TRBV7-2
D gene: NA
J gene: TRBJ1-5
clone size: few
CDR3 DNA: TGTGCCAGCAGTTCTCCTGATGGTGGCCAGCCCCAGCATTTT
CDR3 protein: CASSSPDGGQPQHF

CDR3 length: 13
V gene: TRBV18
D gene: TRBD1
J gene: TRBJ1-2
clone size: NA
CDR3 DNA: TGTGCCAGCTCATTTGGACAGGGTAATGGCTACACCTTC
CDR3 protein: CASSFGQGNGYTF

CDR3 length: 14
V gene: TRBV5-5
D gene: TRBD1
J gene: TRBJ1-4
clone size: NA
CDR3 DNA: TGTGCCAGCAGCCTACAGGGGTTGGATGAAAAACTGTTTTTT
CDR3 protein: CASSLQGLDEKLFF

CDR3 length: 15
V gene: TRBV7-2
D gene: TRBD1
J gene: TRBJ2-1
clone size: NA
CDR3 DNA: TGTGCCAGCAGCCTCCAACAGGGGTTCAACAATGAGCAGTTCTTC
CDR3 protein: CASSLQQGFNNEQFF

CDR3 length: 16
V gene: TRBV30
D gene: TRBD1
J gene: TRBJ1-1
clone size: NA
CDR3 DNA: TGTGCCTGGAGTACTGGGACAGGGGGTGAGGGGACTGAAGCTTTCTTT
CDR3 protein: CAWSTGTGGEGTEAFF

CDR3 length: 14
V gene: TRBV2
D gene: TRBD1
J gene: TRBJ1-1
clone size: NA
CDR3 DNA: TGTGCCAGCACTCGGACAGGGAGGGGAGCTGAAGCTTTCTTT
CDR3 protein: CASTRTGRGAEAFF

CDR3 length: 13
V gene: TRBV19
D gene: TRBD1
J gene: TRBJ1-2
clone size: NA
CDR3 DNA: TGTGCCAGTAGCCCGGGACAGCTCTATGGCTACACCTTC
CDR3 protein: CASSPGQLYGYTF

CDR3 length: 14
V gene: TRBV4-3
D gene: NA
J gene: TRBJ2-1
clone size: NA
CDR3 DNA: TGCGCCAGCAGCCAAGAGACAGGTAACAATGAGCAGTTCTTC
CDR3 protein: CASSQETGNNEQFF

CDR3 length: 13
V gene: TRBV5-6
D gene: NA
J gene: TRBJ2-5
clone size: NA
CDR3 DNA: TGTGCCAGCAGCTTAGGGGATTTCGAGACCCAGTACTTC
CDR3 protein: CASSLGDFETQYF

CDR3 length: 14
V gene: TRBV6-6
D gene: NA
J gene: TRBJ2-7
clone size: NA
CDR3 DNA: TGTGCCAGCAGTTCGCCGGGACTCTCCTACGAGCAGTACTTC
CDR3 protein: CASSSPGLSYEQYF

CDR3 length: 16
V gene: TRBV5-1
D gene: TRBD2
J gene: TRBJ2-3
clone size: NA
CDR3 DNA: TGCGCCAGCAGCTTGGTTCTAGCGGGAGCTGCAGATACGCAGTATTTT
CDR3 protein: CASSLVLAGAADTQYF

CDR3 length: 16
V gene: TRBV18
D gene: NA
J gene: TRBJ1-1
clone size: NA
CDR3 DNA: TGTGCCAGCTCACCAAAGGAGGGGATGTGGATCACTGAAGCTTTCTTT
CDR3 protein: CASSPKEGMWITEAFF

CDR3 length: 15
V gene: TRBV5-1
D gene: NA
J gene: TRBJ2-7
clone size: NA
CDR3 DNA: TGCGCCAGCAGCTTGGCAACAGGGAGCCCCTACGAGCAGTACTTC
CDR3 protein: CASSLATGSPYEQYF

CDR3 length: 14
V gene: TRBV7-8
D gene: TRBD1
J gene: TRBJ1-1
clone size: NA
CDR3 DNA: TGTGCCAGCAGCTTGAACAGGGGTCACACTGAAGCTTTCTTT
CDR3 protein: CASSLNRGHTEAFF

CDR3 length: 15
V gene: TRBV18
D gene: NA
J gene: TRBJ2-5
clone size: NA
CDR3 DNA: TGTGCCAGCTCACCACCTCTAGCGACTCAAGAGACCCAGTACTTC
CDR3 protein: CASSPPLATQETQYF

CDR3 length: 15
V gene: TRBV4-3
D gene: NA
J gene: TRBJ1-4
clone size: few
CDR3 DNA: TGCGCCAGCAGCCAACCCGGGACACCGAATGAAAAACTGTTTTTT
CDR3 protein: CASSQPGTPNEKLFF

CDR3 length: 13
V gene: TRBV15
D gene: NA
J gene: TRBJ2-1
clone size: few
CDR3 DNA: TGTGCCACCAGCAGAGTGTACGGGAATGAGCAGTTCTTC
CDR3 protein: CATSRVYGNEQFF

CDR3 length: 13
V gene: TRBV7-2
D gene: TRBD1
J gene: TRBJ2-7
clone size: few
CDR3 DNA: TGTGCCAGCAGCCTCGGACAGGGGCGTAATCTGTACTTC
CDR3 protein: CASSLGQGRNLYF

CDR3 length: 14
V gene: TRBV27
D gene: TRBD2
J gene: TRBJ2-7
clone size: NA
CDR3 DNA: TGTGCCAGCAGTCCGACTTGGACTAGCTACGAGCAGTACTTC
CDR3 protein: CASSPTWTSYEQYF

CDR3 length: 14
V gene: TRBV7-3
D gene: NA
J gene: TRBJ2-3
clone size: NA
CDR3 DNA: TGTGCCAGCAAACCCCGCGCGGGAACAGATACGCAGTATTTT
CDR3 protein: CASKPRAGTDTQYF

CDR3 length: 16
V gene: TRBV7-9
D gene: TRBD2
J gene: TRBJ2-1
clone size: few
CDR3 DNA: TGTGCCAGCAGCGGGACTAGTGGAAGCTCCTACAATGAGCAGTTCTTC
CDR3 protein: CASSGTSGSSYNEQFF

CDR3 length: 15
V gene: TRBV29-1
D gene: NA
J gene: TRBJ1-1
clone size: NA
CDR3 DNA: TGCAGCGTTGAAGTCCAACCCAGGGGGAACACTGAAGCTTTCTTT
CDR3 protein: CSVEVQPRGNTEAFF

CDR3 length: 14
V gene: TRBV11-2
D gene: NA
J gene: TRBJ2-7
clone size: NA
CDR3 DNA: TGTGCCAGCAGCTCCCCAGTTCTCGCCTACGAGCAGTACTTC
CDR3 protein: CASSSPVLAYEQYF

CDR3 length: 15
V gene: TRBV29-1
D gene: TRBD1
J gene: TRBJ1-4
clone size: few
CDR3 DNA: TGCAGCGTTCGGGGACAGGGGTCAACTAATGAAAAACTGTTTTTT
CDR3 protein: CSVRGQGSTNEKLFF

CDR3 length: 14
V gene: TRBV4-3
D gene: TRBD1
J gene: TRBJ1-5
clone size: NA
CDR3 DNA: TGCGCCAGCAGCCAAGGACAGGGCATTCAGCCCCAGCATTTT
CDR3 protein: CASSQGQGIQPQHF

CDR3 length: 14
V gene: TRBV7-9
D gene: TRBD1
J gene: TRBJ1-2
clone size: NA
CDR3 DNA: TGTGCCAGCAGCTTCCCCGGGACAGGGTTTGGCTACACCTTC
CDR3 protein: CASSFPGTGFGYTF